One sample yielded the 13 T cell receptor beta chains listed below, sequenced in a study of early T cells in non-severe SARS-CoV-2 infection (dated by TCRdb to the early 2020s). Libraries came from 5' RACE. Sequencing used a NextSeq 500. TCRdb reprocessed the public reads (quality trimming at Q25 with fastp, clone calling with MiXCR) and kept in-frame beta chains. Every CDR3 protein is listed once, alongside the most common genes and DNA of its rows. The sample table contains 50,000 to 70,000 distinct CDR3 sequences; only one count was recorded for about an eighth of them. The ten largest account for 4.4% of the sample. Sequencing was done on a sample of whole blood. The receptors were sampled from an adult who was a healthcare worker with PCR-confirmed SARS-CoV-2 infection or an uninfected control (not recorded which).

The V and J genes are TRBV29-1 and TRBJ1-4; possible D gene TRBD1, 6 bases. The CDR3 is 13 residues long. Germline V gene data show CDR1 as SQVTM and CDR2 as ANQGSEA. The ends were cut back, 7 bases at V and 7 bases at J, with 16 bases in the middle. The CDR3 region has the DNA TGCAGCGCCGGAGGGGGAAACACTGAAAAACTGTTTTTT. It yields the protein CSAGGGNTEKLFF.

A single count supports this clonotype. A much bigger clone sits one base away, suggesting this may be a read error. The chain couples TRBV4-3 to TRBJ2-3; no clear D. This CDR3 comprises 15 residues. Trimming pared 4 bases from V and 2 bases from J, leaving 13 bases between. Germline V CDR1 and CDR2: LGHNA, YSLEER. The CDR3 DNA reads as TGCGCCAGCAGCCGGTACTCAGGCCACACAGATACGCAGTATTTT. This encodes CASSRYSGHTDTQYF.

The V and J genes are TRBV30 and TRBJ1-1, with D possibly matching TRBD1 (5 bases). Trimming took off 0 bases at V and 1 base at J, with 12 bases between the two ends. The germline V gene has CDR1 GTSNPN and CDR2 SVGIG (reference sequence). This CDR3 has 15 residues. The DNA of the CDR3 is TGTGCCTGGAGTGTACGGGGCACTGGGAACACTGAAGCTTTCTTT. This translates into CAWSVRGTGNTEAFF.

As for this clonotype: A much larger clone sits a single nucleotide away, making a read error possible. The V call is TRBV11-2, the J call TRBJ1-1, with D possibly being TRBD1 (6 bases). The germline V gene has CDR1 SGHAT and CDR2 FQNNGV. The CDR3 is 13 amino acids. The CDR3 bases are TGTGTCAGCAGCTTTTTCGGGGGCGCCGGGGCTTTCTTT. Translating gives CVSSFFGGAGAFF.

This clonotype showed up many times. V and J are TRBV20-1 and TRBJ2-3, with 11 bases identical to TRBD2. The CDR3 totals 14 residues. The V segment lost 5 bases and the J segment 2 bases; nucleotides outside the gene matches: 3. Germline lookup yields CDR1 DFQATT and CDR2 SNEGSKA (reference sequence). CDR3 sequence reads: CSALAGGPTDTQYF. In DNA, the CDR3 is TGCAGTGCTCTAGCGGGAGGACCCACAGATACGCAGTATTTT.

The rearrangement links TRBV5-4 to TRBJ2-3, with D unresolved. V shed 2 bases and J shed 4 bases, with 11 bases lying between them. CDR1 is SGHNT and CDR2 is YYREEE in the germline V gene (reference sequence). The CDR3 consists of 14 residues. CDR3 in amino acids: CASSFPSGADTQYF. The CDR3, as DNA: TGTGCCAGCAGCTTCCCGTCGGGTGCAGATACGCAGTATTTT.

This clonotype was seen repeatedly, ten times or more. The rearrangement links TRBV19 to TRBJ2-1; the match to TRBD2 covers 10 bases. V shed 3 bases and J 6 bases; nucleotides not matched to a gene: 8. The CDR3 is made up of 16 amino acids. Germline V gives CDR1 LNHDA, CDR2 SQIVND (reference sequence). The CDR3 region is CASSMASGGAFNEQFF. The CDR3 DNA reads TGTGCCAGTAGTATGGCTAGCGGGGGAGCCTTCAATGAGCAGTTCTTC. The whole variable domain, remainder taken from reference TRBV19 and TRBJ2-1, is DGGITQSPKYLFRKEGQNVTLSCEQNLNHDAMYWYRQDPGQGLRLIYYSQIVNDFQKGDIAEGYSVSREKKESFPLTVTSAQKNPTAFYLCASSMASGGAFNEQFFGPGTRLTVL.

The rearrangement links TRBV7-8 to TRBJ2-5, with a weak D call TRBD2 (5 bases). The CDR3 spans 15 residues. Germline-derived CDR1 and CDR2 are SGHVS and FQNEAQ. V lost 1 base to trimming and J lost 5 bases, with 14 bases between them. CDR3 nucleotides: TGTGCCAGCAGCTTAGTTTTCTCCCCGGGGGAGACCCAGTACTTC. Protein product: CASSLVFSPGETQYF. Using reference TRBV7-8 and TRBJ2-5 for the parts outside the CDR3, the full variable domain is GAGVSQSPRYKVAKRGQDVALRCDPISGHVSLFWYQQALGQGPEFLTYFQNEAQLDKSGLPSDRFFAERPEGSVSTLKIQRTQQEDSAVYLCASSLVFSPGETQYFGPGTRLLVL.

In regard to this clonotype: A much larger clonotype is one base distant, so this may be a read error. This sequence joins TRBV18 and TRBJ1-3; 7 nucleotides line up with TRBD1. CDR1 and CDR2 from the germline V gene are KGHSH and LQKENI. The CDR3 extends over 16 amino acids. The DNA for the CDR3 is TGTGCCAGCTCACCAAAGGGGGCGAGCTCTGGAAACACCTTATATTTT. Translated, it gives CASSPKGASSGNTLYF.

This clonotype was counted a few times. The rearrangement joins TRBV6-2 or TRBV6-3 to TRBJ1-2; possible D gene TRBD1, 5 bases. Looked up from germline, CDR1 is MNHEY and CDR2 is SVGEGT. The V and J ends lost 6 bases and 2 bases respectively, with 13 bases between them. The CDR3 spans 14 residues. Here the CDR3 reads CASSRDGRNYGYTF. In nucleotides, the CDR3 is TGTGCCAGCAGCCGGGACGGTAGGAACTATGGCTACACCTTC.

The chain couples TRBV18 to TRBJ2-2; maybe TRBD2 (6 bases). The CDR3 contains 14 residues. V lost 3 bases, J lost 4 bases, and 9 bases lay in between. CDR1 KGHSH and CDR2 LQKENI come from the germline V gene. The CDR3 here is CASSPGGSTGELFF. CDR3 bases: TGTGCCAGCTCACCTGGAGGGAGCACCGGGGAGCTGTTTTTT.

The chain recombines TRBV5-5 with TRBJ1-6; possible D gene TRBD1, 5 bases. V lost 4 bases and J 14 bases, leaving 22 bases between the germline ends. The CDR3 is 15 residues long. Germline V gene sequence: CDR1 SGHKS, CDR2 YYEKEE (reference sequence). The CDR3 protein is CASSPRGPDFLALHF. Here the CDR3 DNA reads TGTGCCAGCAGCCCTCGGGGCCCGGATTTTCTGGCCCTCCACTTT.

This clonotype was detected ten times or more. V and J are TRBV28 and TRBJ2-6; TRBD2 matches at 9 bases. The CDR3 contains 20 residues. V lost 6 bases and J lost 0; bases outside the gene matches: 15. Germline V CDR1 and CDR2: MDHEN, SYDVKM. CDR3 region: CASSLPQSAGGVSGANVLTF. The CDR3 DNA sequence: TGTGCCAGCAGCCTACCCCAGTCAGCGGGAGGCGTCTCTGGGGCCAACGTCCTGACTTTC.